This TCR beta chain was sequenced during a study of T-cell memory formation after mild COVID-19. TCRdb re-called the 5' RACE reads through MiXCR, storing one row per CDR3 protein. Altogether 280,000 or so distinct CDR3 sequences are present, roughly 8.2% being singletons, with the ten largest covering 20% to 25%. Germline CDR1 and CDR2: KGHSH and LQKENI. CDR3 length: 14 residues. Trimming stripped 6 bases from V and 3 bases from J, with 14 bases between. On this clonotype: Its antigen is not known.

General study findings and limits: Pre-infection memory contained some responding clones, which suggested that cross-reactive memory had joined. CD4+ contracting clones were found mainly in CM and EM, and CD8+ ones in EMRA. The second-wave clones peaking on day 37 were not confirmed as SARS-CoV-2-specific. Clones that contracted from day 15 to 85 were balanced CD4/CD8, while later expanders leaned CD4+.

The sequenced sample was PBMCs or a T cell subset sorted from them (not recorded which). The TCR was taken from a man aged 18 to 29 who had mild COVID-19 (a few samples of this study predate the infection). Cell type and time point are not known. The J gene is TRBJ2-5, the V gene TRBV18; D possibly corresponds to TRBD2 (6 bases). CDR3 loop: CASSSSGVEETQYF. In DNA form, the CDR3 reads TGTGCCAGCTCCTCGTCGGGGGTCGAAGAGACCCAGTACTTC.